A single T cell receptor (beta chain) is shown here with its context. Only in-frame clones appear in the TCRdb table, and some are missing; sequencing was by immunoSEQ multiplex PCR. The sample carries around 30,000 clones, 87% recorded once. This specimen belongs to a study of T cells in localized non-small cell lung cancer. The CDR3 runs to 14 residues. V dropped 5 bases and J dropped 1 base, with 12 bases sitting between them. Germline V CDR1 and CDR2: LNHDA, SQIVND (reference sequence). The V gene is TRBV19, the J gene TRBJ2-7; TRBD1 or TRBD2 may be the D gene (6 bases each). This receptor was taken from a male donor aged 60 or older with stage I lung adenocarcinoma. This material consisted of peripheral blood, taken before any cancer treatment. Written as DNA, the CDR3 is TGTGCCAGTAGTCTGAGGGGGGAATCCTACGAGCAGTACTTC. Its protein is CASSLRGESYEQYF.